This T cell receptor (beta chain) was profiled in a study of siplizumab effects on memory and regulatory T cells. Study-level points and caveats: The apparent diversity of naive T cells exceeded that of memory cells, and naive T cells seemed to make a major contribution to the alloresponse. Among alloreactive clones, only a minor fraction mapped to unstimulated subsets. Alloreactive CD4+ clones that could be mapped were on average 68.8% Treg-derived with siplizumab, against roughly 27% in controls. Roughly 75-96% of proliferating CD4+ or CD8+ clones defied assignment to a naive or memory phenotype.

J was trimmed by 0 bases and V by 8 bases; bases with no gene match: 12. The germline CDR1 and CDR2 sequences are MNHGY and SAAAGT. CDR3 length equals 16 residues. Comments on this clone: Its antigen is still unknown.

Method: immunoSEQ multiplex PCR; TCRdb's copy keeps in-frame clones and lacks some. The sample contains some 80,000 clones, 85% to 95% of which appear only once. This sequence joins TRBV6-8 and TRBJ1-1, with 7 bases that match TRBD1. This TCR was sampled from a human donor in good health. Input material: CD8+ T cells sorted from blood. The CDR3, as DNA: TGTGCCAGCTTGTACCAGGGGGTCCCTGTGAACACTGAAGCTTTCTTT. Its translation: CASLYQGVPVNTEAFF.